This T cell receptor (beta chain) was recovered during a study of T cell responses to AZD1222 COVID-19 vaccine. This table comes from immunoSEQ multiplex PCR, and its TCRdb copy is limited to in-frame clones, with some not included. The table lists 120,000 or so clones, 70% to 90% of them singletons. V was trimmed by 8 bases and J by 10 bases, leaving 14 bases between them. Per the germline V gene, CDR1 is MNHEY and CDR2 is SVGAGI. This CDR3 is built from 11 residues. This clone came up once. The chain employs TRBV6-5 and TRBJ1-2; D possibly corresponds to TRBD1 (5 bases). The sample here was peripheral blood, taken on day 0 of AZD1222 vaccination. This receptor was taken from an adult in good health. The CDR3 nucleotides read TGTGCCAGCGCCCGGGACGCTTTCTACACCTTC. Protein product: CASARDAFYTF.